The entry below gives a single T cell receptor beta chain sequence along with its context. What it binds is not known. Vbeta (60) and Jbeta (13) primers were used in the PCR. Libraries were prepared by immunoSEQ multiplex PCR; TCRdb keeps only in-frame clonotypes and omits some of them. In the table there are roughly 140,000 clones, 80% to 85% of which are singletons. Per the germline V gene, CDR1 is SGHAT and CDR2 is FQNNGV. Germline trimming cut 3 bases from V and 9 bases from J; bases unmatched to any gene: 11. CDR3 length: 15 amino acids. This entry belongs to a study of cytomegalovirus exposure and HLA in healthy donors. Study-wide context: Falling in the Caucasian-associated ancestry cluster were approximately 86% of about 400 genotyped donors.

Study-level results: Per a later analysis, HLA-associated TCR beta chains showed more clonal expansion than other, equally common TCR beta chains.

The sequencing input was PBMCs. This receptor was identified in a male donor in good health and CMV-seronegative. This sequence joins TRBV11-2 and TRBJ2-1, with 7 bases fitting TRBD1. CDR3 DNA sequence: TGTGCCAGCAGCTTCGGGCCTACCAGGGGGACTGAGCAGTTCTTC. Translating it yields CASSFGPTRGTEQFF.